The rows below give T cell receptor beta chains drawn from one sample of a study of T cells in localized non-small cell lung cancer. Data came from immunoSEQ multiplex PCR; TCRdb stores just in-frame clones and leaves some out. The sample contains about 70,000 clones, 86% of which appear only once. Here the sequenced sample was peripheral blood, taken before any cancer treatment. These receptors were collected from a male donor at least 60 years old with stage III squamous cell lung carcinoma. CDR3s include the opening cysteine and the closing phenylalanine or tryptophan. The D gene is left open where the match is weak. Only part of the rows carry a size: once, few, many, or a class if the clone is expanded.

V	size	J	D	CDR3	DNA
TRBV11-2	NA	TRBJ1-5	TRBD1	CASSPSGTGRDQPQHF	TGTGCCAGCAGCCCCTCCGGGACAGGGAGGGATCAGCCCCAGCATTTT
TRBV23-1	NA	TRBJ2-3	NA	CASSQYRGTDTQYF	TGCGCCAGCAGTCAATACAGGGGCACAGATACGCAGTATTTT
TRBV5-4	NA	TRBJ1-1	NA	CASSLGLPGTEAFF	TGTGCCAGCAGCTTGGGATTACCGGGGACTGAAGCTTTCTTT
TRBV27	medium-sized	TRBJ1-4	TRBD1	CASSPTGDGEKLFF	TGTGCCAGCAGCCCGACAGGGGATGGTGAAAAACTGTTTTTT
TRBV7-2	NA	TRBJ1-3	NA	CASSLAGLSGNTIYF	TGTGCCAGCAGCTTAGCCGGGCTCTCTGGAAACACCATATATTTT
TRBV6-6	once	TRBJ1-1	NA	CASSYLRGTSTEAFF	TGTGCCAGCAGTTACTTGAGGGGCACCTCCACTGAAGCTTTCTTT
TRBV13	NA	TRBJ2-5	NA	CASSWYGLGGQETQYF	TGTGCCAGCAGCTGGTACGGGTTGGGAGGCCAAGAGACCCAGTACTTC
TRBV30	NA	TRBJ1-5	TRBD1	CAWGRQGQQPQHF	TGTGCCTGGGGACGACAGGGTCAACAGCCCCAGCATTTT
TRBV19	NA	TRBJ2-3	NA	CATGQHTDTQYF	TGTGCCACCGGACAGCACACAGATACGCAGTATTTT
TRBV4-2	NA	TRBJ1-5	TRBD1	CASSHGTGDNQPQHF	TGTGCCAGCAGCCATGGTACAGGGGACAATCAGCCCCAGCATTTT
TRBV20-1	NA	TRBJ2-3	NA	CSAERGDTQYF	TGCAGTGCGGAAAGGGGGGATACGCAGTATTTT
TRBV7-8	NA	TRBJ2-7	TRBD2	CASSSTSGGAGYEQYF	TGTGCCAGCAGTTCGACTAGCGGGGGGGCCGGTTACGAGCAGTACTTC
TRBV5-8	NA	TRBJ1-4	NA	CASSLGGGRGGVEKLFF	TGTGCCAGCAGCTTAGGAGGCGGGAGAGGGGGTGTTGAAAAACTGTTTTTT
TRBV28	NA	TRBJ1-4	NA	CASSLWSGESNEKLFF	TGTGCCAGCAGTTTATGGTCGGGGGAGTCTAATGAAAAACTGTTTTTT
TRBV27	NA	TRBJ2-3	NA	CASSFDSLGTDTQYF	TGTGCCAGCAGTTTTGACAGCTTAGGGACAGATACGCAGTATTTT
TRBV28	NA	TRBJ1-4	NA	CASRKEGSREKLFF	TGTGCCAGCCGAAAGGAGGGCAGCCGAGAAAAACTGTTTTTT
TRBV5-1	NA	TRBJ2-7	TRBD1	CASSLGAQGAYEQYF	TGCGCCAGCAGCTTGGGGGCCCAGGGGGCCTACGAGCAGTACTTC
TRBV5-1	NA	TRBJ2-2	TRBD2	CASKYSGANTGELFF	TGCGCCAGCAAGTATAGCGGGGCTAACACCGGGGAGCTGTTTTTT
TRBV6-6	NA	TRBJ1-5	TRBD1	CASSTDRESNQPQHF	TGTGCCAGCAGTACGGACAGGGAAAGCAATCAGCCCCAGCATTTT
TRBV6-5	NA	TRBJ1-2	NA	CASSYGADIRYGYTF	TGTGCCAGCAGTTACGGGGCAGACATTCGCTATGGCTACACCTTC
TRBV18	NA	TRBJ2-3	NA	CASSPVEVSASTDTQYF	TGTGCCAGCTCACCAGTCGAGGTGTCAGCAAGCACAGATACGCAGTATTTT
TRBV6-5	NA	TRBJ1-2	TRBD1	CASRPRQGQTYGYTF	TGTGCCAGCAGACCGAGACAGGGCCAAACCTATGGCTACACCTTC
TRBV10-2	NA	TRBJ2-2	TRBD1	CASRTGDTGELFF	TGCGCCAGCCGGACAGGGGACACCGGGGAGCTGTTTTTT
TRBV27	NA	TRBJ2-3	TRBD2	CASSLRGTSGFTDTQYF	TGTGCCAGCAGTTTAAGGGGGACTAGCGGCTTCACAGATACGCAGTATTTT
TRBV19	NA	TRBJ1-2	NA	CASSERWDGISVGGYTF	TGTGCCAGTAGTGAAAGGTGGGACGGCATCAGCGTCGGTGGCTACACCTTC
TRBV9	NA	TRBJ1-2	NA	CASSVGTLGDYGYTF	TGTGCCAGCAGCGTAGGGACACTGGGGGACTATGGCTACACCTTC
TRBV5-6	few	TRBJ1-2	TRBD1	CASSRAGGGNYGYTF	TGTGCCAGCAGCCGGGCAGGGGGCGGCAACTATGGCTACACCTTC
TRBV11-2	NA	TRBJ2-2	NA	CASSLEFGGTGELFF	TGTGCCAGCAGCTTAGAGTTCGGGGGTACCGGGGAGCTGTTTTTT
TRBV7-2	NA	TRBJ1-5	NA	CASSPSGGSNQPQHF	TGTGCCAGCAGCCCTAGTGGGGGAAGCAATCAGCCCCAGCATTTT
TRBV7-9	NA	TRBJ2-3	TRBD2	CASSLDLLAGTADTQYF	TGTGCCAGCAGCTTAGATTTACTAGCGGGGACCGCAGATACGCAGTATTTT
TRBV7-9	NA	TRBJ2-6	NA	CASNLRGQPLSGANVLTF	TGTGCCAGTAATCTCCGGGGGCAGCCACTCTCTGGGGCCAACGTCCTGACTTTC
TRBV11-2	many	TRBJ2-1	NA	CASSLGLDNEQFF	TGTGCCAGCAGCCTGGGACTGGACAATGAGCAGTTCTTC
TRBV7-2	NA	TRBJ2-1	NA	CASSLDIQGNKFF	TGTGCCAGCAGCTTAGATATACAGGGTAATAAGTTCTTC
TRBV10-1	NA	TRBJ2-3	TRBD1	CASKDRNTDTQYF	TGCGCCAGCAAGGACAGGAACACAGATACGCAGTATTTT
TRBV6-6	NA	TRBJ2-7	NA	CASSYSGSPRLEQYF	TGTGCCAGCAGTTACTCAGGCAGTCCACGTCTCGAGCAGTACTTC